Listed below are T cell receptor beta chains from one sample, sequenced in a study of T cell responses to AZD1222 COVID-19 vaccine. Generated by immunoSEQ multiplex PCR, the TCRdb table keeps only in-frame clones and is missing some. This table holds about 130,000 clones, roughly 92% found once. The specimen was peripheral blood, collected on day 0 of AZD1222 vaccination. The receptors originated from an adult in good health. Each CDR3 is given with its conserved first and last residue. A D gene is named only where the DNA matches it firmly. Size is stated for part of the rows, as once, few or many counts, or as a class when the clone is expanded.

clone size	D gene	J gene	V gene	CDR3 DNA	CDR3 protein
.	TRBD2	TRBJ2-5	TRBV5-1	TGCGCCAGCAGCTTTCCTCCTAATAGCGGGGTAGACCAAGAGACCCAGTACTTC	CASSFPPNSGVDQETQYF
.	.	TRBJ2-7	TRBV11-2	TGTGCCAGCAGCTTATTACCATCCGGCGAGCAGTACTTC	CASSLLPSGEQYF
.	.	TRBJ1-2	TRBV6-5	TGTGCCAGCAGTTACCAGGAAGGGGGATGGTATGGCTACACCTTC	CASSYQEGGWYGYTF
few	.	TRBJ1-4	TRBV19	TGTGCCAGTAGTATCGTCCCTCGAAAACTGTTTTTT	CASSIVPRKLFF
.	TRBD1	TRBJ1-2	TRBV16	TGTGCCAGCAGCCAATTGATGGGACAGGGCTATGGCTACACCTTC	CASSQLMGQGYGYTF
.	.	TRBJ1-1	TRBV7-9	TGTGCCAGCAGCTTAAAGTCGGCACCCGAAGCTTTCTTT	CASSLKSAPEAFF
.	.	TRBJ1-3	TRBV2	TGTGCCAGCAGAGGAGGGTCAATACTATATTTT	CASRGGSILYF
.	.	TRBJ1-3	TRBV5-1	TGCGCCAGCAGCTTGGGTATCGACAGGGGAAACACCATATATTTT	CASSLGIDRGNTIYF
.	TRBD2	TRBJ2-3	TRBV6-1	TGTGCCAGCAGTGAATGGCGGGGGGAGGGCACAGATACGCAGTATTTT	CASSEWRGEGTDTQYF
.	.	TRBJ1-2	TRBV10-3	TGTGCCATCAGTGAGGGGGGTGTAGCTAACTATGGCTACACCTTC	CAISEGGVANYGYTF
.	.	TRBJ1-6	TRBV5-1	TGCGCCAGCAGCTTGGGACTGGGGCAGGGAGGCTCACCCCTCCACTTT	CASSLGLGQGGSPLHF
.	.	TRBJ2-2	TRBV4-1	TGCGCCAGCAGCCACGCCGGGACGTGGACCGGGGAGCTGTTTTTT	CASSHAGTWTGELFF
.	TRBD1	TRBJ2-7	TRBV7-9	TGTGCCAGCGCCAAGGGACAGGTTGACTACGAGCAGTACTTC	CASAKGQVDYEQYF
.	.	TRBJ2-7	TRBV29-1	TGCAGCGTTGGATGGGACGAGCAGTACTTC	CSVGWDEQYF
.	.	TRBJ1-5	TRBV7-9	TGTGCCAGCAGCTCTTCAACGAGCAATCAGCCCCAGCATTTT	CASSSSTSNQPQHF
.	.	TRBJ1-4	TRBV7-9	TGTGCCAGCAGCCCTTGGACCGATCCTAATGAAAAACTGTTTTTT	CASSPWTDPNEKLFF
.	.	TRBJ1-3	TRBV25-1	TGTGCCAGCAGAGACAGGATTCTTGGAAACACCATATATTTT	CASRDRILGNTIYF
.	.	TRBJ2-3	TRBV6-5	TGTGCCAGCAGTTACATGGCTCTCCAGGATACGCAGTATTTT	CASSYMALQDTQYF
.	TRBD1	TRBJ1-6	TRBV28	TGTGCCAGCGGACTCGACAGGGAGGTTCTTTCACCCCTCCACTTT	CASGLDREVLSPLHF
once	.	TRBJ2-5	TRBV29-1	TGCAGCGTTGGGCTGCCGGGATCCCAAGAGACCCAGTACTTC	CSVGLPGSQETQYF
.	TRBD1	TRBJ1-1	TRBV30	TGTGCCTGGAGTGCCAGGGGGCTTATTGAAGCTTTCTTT	CAWSARGLIEAFF
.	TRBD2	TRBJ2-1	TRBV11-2	TGTGCCAGCAGCTTAGTGGGGGGGTTTTACAATGAGCAGTTCTTC	CASSLVGGFYNEQFF
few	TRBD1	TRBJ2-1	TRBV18	TGTGCCAGCTCTCTCAGGGACAGGGTCTCCTACAATGAGCAGTTCTTC	CASSLRDRVSYNEQFF